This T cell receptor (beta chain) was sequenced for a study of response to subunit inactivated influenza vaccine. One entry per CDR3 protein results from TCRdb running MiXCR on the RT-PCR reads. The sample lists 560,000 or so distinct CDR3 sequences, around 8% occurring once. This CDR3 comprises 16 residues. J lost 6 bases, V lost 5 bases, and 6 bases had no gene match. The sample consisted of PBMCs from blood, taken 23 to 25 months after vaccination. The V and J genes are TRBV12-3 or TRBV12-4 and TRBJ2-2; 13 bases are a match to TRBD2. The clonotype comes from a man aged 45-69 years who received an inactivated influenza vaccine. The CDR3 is CASSVTSGGASGELFF. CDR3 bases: TGTGCCAGCAGTGTTACTAGCGGGGGGGCCTCCGGGGAGCTGTTTTTT.